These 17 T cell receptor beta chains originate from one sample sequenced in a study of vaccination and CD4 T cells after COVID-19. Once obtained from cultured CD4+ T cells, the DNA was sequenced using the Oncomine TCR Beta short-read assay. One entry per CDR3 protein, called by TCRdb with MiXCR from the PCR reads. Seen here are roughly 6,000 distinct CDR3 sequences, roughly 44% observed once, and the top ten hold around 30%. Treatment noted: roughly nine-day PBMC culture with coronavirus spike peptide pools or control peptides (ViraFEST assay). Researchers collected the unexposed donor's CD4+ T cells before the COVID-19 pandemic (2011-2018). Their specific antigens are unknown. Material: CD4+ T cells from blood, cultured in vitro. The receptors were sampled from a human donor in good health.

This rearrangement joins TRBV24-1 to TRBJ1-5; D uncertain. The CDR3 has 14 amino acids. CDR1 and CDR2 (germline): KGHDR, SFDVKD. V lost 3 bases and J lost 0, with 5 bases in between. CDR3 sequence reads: CATSDHYSNQPQHF. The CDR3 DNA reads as TGTGCCACCAGTGATCATTATAGCAATCAGCCCCAGCATTTT.

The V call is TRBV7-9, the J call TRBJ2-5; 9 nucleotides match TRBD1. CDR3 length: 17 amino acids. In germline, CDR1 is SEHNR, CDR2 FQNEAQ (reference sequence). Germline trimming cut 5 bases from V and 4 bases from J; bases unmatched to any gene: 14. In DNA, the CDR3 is TGTGCCAGCAGCCTCACTTCGACAGGGGGGAGGAGAGAGACCCAGTACTTC. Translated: CASSLTSTGGRRETQYF.

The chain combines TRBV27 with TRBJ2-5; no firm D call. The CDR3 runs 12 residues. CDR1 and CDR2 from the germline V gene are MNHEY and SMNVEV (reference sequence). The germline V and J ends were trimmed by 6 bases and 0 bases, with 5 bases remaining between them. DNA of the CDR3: TGTGCCAGCAGCCGGGACCAAGAGACCCAGTACTTC. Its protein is CASSRDQETQYF.

The DNA of the CDR3 is TGTGCCAGCAGCTTTAGGGCTGAGGGGTATCAGCCCCAGCATTTT. Translation gives CASSFRAEGYQPQHF. The V call is TRBV7-8, the J call TRBJ1-5, with D maybe TRBD1 (5 bases). This CDR3 is 15 amino acids long. V was clipped by 3 bases and J by 5 bases, with 14 bases between them. The germline gives CDR1 SGHVS, CDR2 FQNEAQ.

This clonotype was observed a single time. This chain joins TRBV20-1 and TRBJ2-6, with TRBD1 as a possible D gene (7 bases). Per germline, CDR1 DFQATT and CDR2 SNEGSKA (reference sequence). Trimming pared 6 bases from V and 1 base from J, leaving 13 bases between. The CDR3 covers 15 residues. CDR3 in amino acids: CSAEQGTSGANVLTF. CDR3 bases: TGCAGTGCGGAACAGGGGACTTCTGGGGCCAACGTCCTGACTTTC.

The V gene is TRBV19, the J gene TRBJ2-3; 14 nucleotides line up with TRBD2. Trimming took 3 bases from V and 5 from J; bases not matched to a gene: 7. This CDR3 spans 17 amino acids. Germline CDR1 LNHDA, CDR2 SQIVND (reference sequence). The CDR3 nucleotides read TGTGCCAGTAGTATCCCGACTAGCGGGGGGGCAAGAGATACGCAGTATTTT. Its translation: CASSIPTSGGARDTQYF. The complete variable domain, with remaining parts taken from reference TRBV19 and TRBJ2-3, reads DGGITQSPKYLFRKEGQNVTLSCEQNLNHDAMYWYRQDPGQGLRLIYYSQIVNDFQKGDIAEGYSVSREKKESFPLTVTSAQKNPTAFYLCASSIPTSGGARDTQYFGPGTRLTVL.

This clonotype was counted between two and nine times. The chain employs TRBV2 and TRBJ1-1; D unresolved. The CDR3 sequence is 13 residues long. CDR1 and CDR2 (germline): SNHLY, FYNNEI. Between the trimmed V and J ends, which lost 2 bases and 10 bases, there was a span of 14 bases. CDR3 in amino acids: CASSEWRESGAFF. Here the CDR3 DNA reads TGTGCCAGCAGTGAATGGAGGGAGTCCGGAGCTTTCTTT. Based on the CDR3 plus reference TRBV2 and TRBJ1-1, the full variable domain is EPEVTQTPSHQVTQMGQEVILRCVPISNHLYFYWYRQILGQKVEFLVSFYNNEISEKSEIFDDQFSVERPDGSNFTLKIRSTKLEDSAMYFCASSEWRESGAFFGQGTRLTVV.

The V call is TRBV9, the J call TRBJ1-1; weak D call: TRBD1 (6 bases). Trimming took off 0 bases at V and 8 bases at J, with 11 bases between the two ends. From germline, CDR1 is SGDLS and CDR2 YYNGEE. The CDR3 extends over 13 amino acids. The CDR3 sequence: CASSVGTEGEAFF. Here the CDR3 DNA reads TGTGCCAGCAGCGTAGGGACAGAAGGAGAAGCTTTCTTT.

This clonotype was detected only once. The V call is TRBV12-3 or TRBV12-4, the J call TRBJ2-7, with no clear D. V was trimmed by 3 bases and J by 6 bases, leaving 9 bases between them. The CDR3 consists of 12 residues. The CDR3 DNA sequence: TGTGCCAGCAGTTTCCCTGGGTCCGAGCAGTACTTC. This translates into CASSFPGSEQYF.

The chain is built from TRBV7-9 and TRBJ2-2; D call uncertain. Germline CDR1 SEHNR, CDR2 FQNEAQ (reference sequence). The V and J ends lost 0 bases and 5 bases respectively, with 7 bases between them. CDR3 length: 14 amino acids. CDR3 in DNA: TGTGCCAGCAGCTTAGCGGGTATTACCGGGGAGCTGTTTTTT. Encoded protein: CASSLAGITGELFF.

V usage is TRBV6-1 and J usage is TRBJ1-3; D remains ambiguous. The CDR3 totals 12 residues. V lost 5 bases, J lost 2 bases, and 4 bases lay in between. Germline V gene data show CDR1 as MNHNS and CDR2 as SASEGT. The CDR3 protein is CASSPAGNTIYF. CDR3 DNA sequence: TGTGCCAGCAGTCCAGCTGGAAACACCATATATTTT.

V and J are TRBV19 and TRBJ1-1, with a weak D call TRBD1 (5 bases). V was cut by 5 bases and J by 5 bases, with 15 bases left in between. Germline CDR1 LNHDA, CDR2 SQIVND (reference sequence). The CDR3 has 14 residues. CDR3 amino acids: CASSSRRGGTEAFF. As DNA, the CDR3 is TGTGCCAGTAGTTCTCGACGGGGGGGGACTGAAGCTTTCTTT. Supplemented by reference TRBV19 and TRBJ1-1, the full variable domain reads DGGITQSPKYLFRKEGQNVTLSCEQNLNHDAMYWYRQDPGQGLRLIYYSQIVNDFQKGDIAEGYSVSREKKESFPLTVTSAQKNPTAFYLCASSSRRGGTEAFFGQGTRLTVV.

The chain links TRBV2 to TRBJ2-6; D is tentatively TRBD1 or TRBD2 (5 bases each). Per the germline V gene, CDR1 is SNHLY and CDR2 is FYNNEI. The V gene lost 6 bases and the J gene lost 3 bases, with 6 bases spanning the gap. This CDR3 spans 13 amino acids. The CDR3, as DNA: TGTGCCAGCAGGGGGGATGGGGCCAACGTCCTGACTTTC. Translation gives CASRGDGANVLTF.

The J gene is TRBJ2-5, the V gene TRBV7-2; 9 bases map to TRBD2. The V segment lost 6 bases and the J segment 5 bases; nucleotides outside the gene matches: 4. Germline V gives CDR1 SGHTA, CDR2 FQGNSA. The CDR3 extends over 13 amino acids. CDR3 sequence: CASRRGGRETQYF. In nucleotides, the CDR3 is TGTGCCAGCAGGCGGGGGGGTCGGGAGACCCAGTACTTC.

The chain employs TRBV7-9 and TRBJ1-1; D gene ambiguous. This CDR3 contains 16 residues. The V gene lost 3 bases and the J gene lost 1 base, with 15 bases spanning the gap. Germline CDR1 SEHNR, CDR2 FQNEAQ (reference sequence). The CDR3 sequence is CASSLGTTPRNTEAFF. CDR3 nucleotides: TGTGCCAGCAGCTTGGGAACGACCCCCCGGAACACTGAAGCTTTCTTT.

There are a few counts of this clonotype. The DNA of the CDR3 is TGTGCCAGCAGCTTTAGTAGGAACACTGAAGCTTTCTTT. Translating gives CASSFSRNTEAFF. The chain uses TRBV7-8 and TRBJ1-1; no reliable D call. Germline lookup yields CDR1 SGHVS and CDR2 FQNEAQ. V was cut by 3 bases and J by 1 base, with 6 bases left in between. The CDR3 spans 13 residues. Using reference TRBV7-8 and TRBJ1-1 for the parts outside the CDR3, the full variable domain is GAGVSQSPRYKVAKRGQDVALRCDPISGHVSLFWYQQALGQGPEFLTYFQNEAQLDKSGLPSDRFFAERPEGSVSTLKIQRTQQEDSAVYLCASSFSRNTEAFFGQGTRLTVV.

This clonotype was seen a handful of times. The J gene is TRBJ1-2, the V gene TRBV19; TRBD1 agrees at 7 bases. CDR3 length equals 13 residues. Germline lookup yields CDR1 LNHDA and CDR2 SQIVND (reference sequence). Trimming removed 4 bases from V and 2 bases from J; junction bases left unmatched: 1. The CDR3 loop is CASSRTGNYGYTF. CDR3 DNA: TGTGCCAGTAGTAGGACAGGCAACTATGGCTACACCTTC. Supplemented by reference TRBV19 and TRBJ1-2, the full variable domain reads DGGITQSPKYLFRKEGQNVTLSCEQNLNHDAMYWYRQDPGQGLRLIYYSQIVNDFQKGDIAEGYSVSREKKESFPLTVTSAQKNPTAFYLCASSRTGNYGYTFGSGTRLTVV.